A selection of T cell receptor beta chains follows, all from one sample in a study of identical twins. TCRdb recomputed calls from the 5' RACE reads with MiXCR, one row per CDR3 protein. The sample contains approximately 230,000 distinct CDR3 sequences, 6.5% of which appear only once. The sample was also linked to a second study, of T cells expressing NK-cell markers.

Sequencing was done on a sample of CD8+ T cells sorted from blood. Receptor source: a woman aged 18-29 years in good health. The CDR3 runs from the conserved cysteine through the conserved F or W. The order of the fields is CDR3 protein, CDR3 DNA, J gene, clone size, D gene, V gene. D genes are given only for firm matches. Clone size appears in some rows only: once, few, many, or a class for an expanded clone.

CASSLETDRQETQYF,TGTGCCAGCAGCTTAGAGACGGACCGACAAGAGACCCAGTACTTC,TRBJ2-5,many,.,TRBV7-9
CASSSVRDLDTQYF,TGTGCCAGCAGCTCAGTCAGGGATCTAGATACGCAGTATTTT,TRBJ2-3,.,.,TRBV7-9
CASSQRDRGEQYF,TGTGCCAGCAGCCAACGGGACAGGGGCGAGCAGTACTTC,TRBJ2-7,many,TRBD1,TRBV12-3/TRBV12-4
CASSLASGPNEQFF,TGTGCCAGCAGCTTAGCTTCGGGACCCAATGAGCAGTTCTTC,TRBJ2-1,.,.,TRBV7-9
CASSGPYEQYF,TGCGCCAGCAGCGGGCCGTACGAGCAGTACTTC,TRBJ2-7,.,.,TRBV5-1
CSVHFQGAHGYTF,TGCAGCGTCCATTTCCAGGGGGCGCACGGCTACACCTTC,TRBJ1-2,few,TRBD1,TRBV29-1
CSAEARPPAYGYTF,TGCAGCGCTGAGGCCCGGCCACCTGCCTATGGCTACACCTTC,TRBJ1-2,.,.,TRBV29-1
CASSARPGLADQETQYF,TGTGCCAGCAGCGCACGTCCGGGACTAGCAGACCAAGAGACCCAGTACTTC,TRBJ2-5,few,TRBD2,TRBV3-1
CASSQSYGHSYEQYF,TGCGCCAGCAGTCAATCCTACGGACACTCCTACGAGCAGTACTTC,TRBJ2-7,.,.,TRBV23-1
CASSGAGQETQYF,TGCGCCAGCAGCGGAGCGGGCCAAGAGACCCAGTACTTC,TRBJ2-5,few,.,TRBV10-1
CASSASGDSSYEQYF,TGTGCCAGCAGCGCCAGCGGGGACAGCTCCTACGAGCAGTACTTC,TRBJ2-7,few,.,TRBV9
CATRRDYQETQYF,TGTGCTACCAGGAGGGACTATCAAGAGACCCAGTACTTC,TRBJ2-5,many,TRBD2,TRBV12-5
CASSRLAGGTYNEQFF,TGTGCCAGCAGCCGACTAGCGGGAGGTACCTACAATGAGCAGTTCTTC,TRBJ2-1,many,TRBD2,TRBV27
CASKLAGGPNEQFF,TGTGCCAGCAAACTAGCGGGGGGACCTAATGAGCAGTTCTTC,TRBJ2-1,.,TRBD2,TRBV27
CASSVAWGARGEQYF,TGTGCCAGCAGCGTAGCTTGGGGTGCACGGGGCGAGCAGTACTTC,TRBJ2-7,few,.,TRBV9
CASSPGSTGTHAFTDTQYF,TGTGCCAGCAGCCCCGGGAGTACGGGCACTCACGCTTTCACAGATACGCAGTATTTT,TRBJ2-3,few,.,TRBV11-1
CASTLSPLYSTGELFF,TGTGCCAGCACCCTCAGTCCCCTTTATAGCACCGGGGAGCTGTTTTTT,TRBJ2-2,once,.,TRBV6-2/TRBV6-3
CASSSPWAAYNEQFF,TGTGCCAGCAGCTCTCCGTGGGCTGCCTACAATGAGCAGTTCTTC,TRBJ2-1,many,.,TRBV11-2
CASSLWTGAGGYTF,TGTGCCAGCAGCTTATGGACAGGGGCCGGTGGCTACACCTTC,TRBJ1-2,few,TRBD1,TRBV5-5
CASNLRGSEAFF,TGTGCCAGCAACCTTCGGGGGTCTGAAGCTTTCTTT,TRBJ1-1,few,.,TRBV28
CASRSDIANYGYTF,TGCGCCAGCAGATCAGATATTGCTAACTATGGCTACACCTTC,TRBJ1-2,few,.,TRBV5-1
CASSPSGSFRGETQYF,TGTGCCAGCAGCCCCAGCGGGAGTTTTCGGGGTGAGACCCAGTACTTC,TRBJ2-5,few,TRBD2,TRBV5-5
CAISGGGPYTEAFF,TGTGCCATCAGTGGGGGGGGCCCATACACTGAAGCTTTCTTT,TRBJ1-1,.,.,TRBV10-3
CASSSHSGTAYEQYF,TGCGCCAGCAGCTCGCACTCCGGGACTGCGTACGAGCAGTACTTC,TRBJ2-7,many,.,TRBV5-1